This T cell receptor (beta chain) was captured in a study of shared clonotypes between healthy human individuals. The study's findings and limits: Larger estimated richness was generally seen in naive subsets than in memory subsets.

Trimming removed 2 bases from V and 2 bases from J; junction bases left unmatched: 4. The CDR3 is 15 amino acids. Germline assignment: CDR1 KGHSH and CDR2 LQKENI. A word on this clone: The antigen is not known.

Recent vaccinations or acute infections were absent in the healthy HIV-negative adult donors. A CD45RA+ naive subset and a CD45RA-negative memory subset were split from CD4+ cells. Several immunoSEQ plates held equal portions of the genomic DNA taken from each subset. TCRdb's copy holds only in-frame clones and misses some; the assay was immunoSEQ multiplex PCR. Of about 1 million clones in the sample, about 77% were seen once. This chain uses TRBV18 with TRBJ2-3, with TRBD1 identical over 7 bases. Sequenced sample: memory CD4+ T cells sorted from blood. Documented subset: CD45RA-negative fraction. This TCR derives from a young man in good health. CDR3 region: CASSPGQALTDTQYF. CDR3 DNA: TGTGCCAGCTCACCAGGACAGGCACTCACAGATACGCAGTATTTT. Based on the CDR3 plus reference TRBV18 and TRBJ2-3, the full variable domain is NAGVMQNPRHLVRRRGQEARLRCSPMKGHSHVYWYRQLPEEGLKFMVYLQKENIIDESGMPKERFSAEFPKEGPSILRIQQVVRGDSAAYFCASSPGQALTDTQYFGPGTRLTVL.